Listed below are T cell receptor beta chains from one sample, sequenced in a study of patients and donors after allogeneic stem cell transplantation. TCRdb re-analysed the RT-PCR reads in MiXCR, keeping a single row per CDR3 protein. The sample gives roughly 940,000 distinct CDR3 sequences, roughly 17% of which show up once; roughly 6% is in the top ten. Specimen: blood, either unsorted or a sorted T cell fraction (not recorded which). These TCRs come from a human donor who was either an allogeneic HSCT recipient or a stem cell or donor lymphocyte infusion donor (not recorded which). It is not recorded whose cells these are; they may come from a transplant donor. Each CDR3 is given with its conserved first and last residue. Fields, in order: J gene, clone size, V gene, D gene, CDR3 protein, CDR3 DNA. The D gene is left open where the match is weak. Clone size is given for some rows only: seen once, a few or many times, or a class if the clone is expanded.

j_gene: TRBJ2-7; abundance: .; v_gene: TRBV5-1; d_gene: .; CDR3aa: CASSLGVVPGVEQYF; CDR3nt: TGCGCCAGCAGCTTGGGAGTAGTCCCCGGGGTTGAGCAGTACTTC
j_gene: TRBJ2-2; abundance: few; v_gene: TRBV4-3; d_gene: .; CDR3aa: CASSQVVQSPNTGELFF; CDR3nt: TGCGCCAGCAGCCAAGTTGTTCAGAGTCCCAACACCGGGGAGCTGTTTTTT
j_gene: TRBJ2-6; abundance: few; v_gene: TRBV25-1; d_gene: .; CDR3aa: CASSVRGSGANVLTF; CDR3nt: TGTGCCAGCAGTGTCAGGGGCTCTGGGGCCAACGTCCTGACTTTC
j_gene: TRBJ2-1; abundance: few; v_gene: TRBV10-3; d_gene: .; CDR3aa: CAIRNTSSDEQFF; CDR3nt: TGTGCCATCAGGAACACCTCTAGCGATGAGCAGTTCTTC
j_gene: TRBJ2-5; abundance: .; v_gene: TRBV30; d_gene: .; CDR3aa: CAWDSGETQYF; CDR3nt: TGTGCCTGGGACAGCGGGGAGACCCAGTACTTC
j_gene: TRBJ2-7; abundance: .; v_gene: TRBV2; d_gene: .; CDR3aa: CASTRAGQNHEQYF; CDR3nt: TGTGCCAGCACGAGGGCAGGGCAGAACCACGAGCAGTACTTC
j_gene: TRBJ1-1; abundance: few; v_gene: TRBV7-2; d_gene: .; CDR3aa: CASSSIGRIGDTEAFF; CDR3nt: TGTGCCAGCAGCTCCATAGGGCGGATCGGGGACACTGAAGCTTTCTTT
j_gene: TRBJ2-5; abundance: .; v_gene: TRBV21-1; d_gene: .; CDR3aa: CASTPPGLAGQETQYF; CDR3nt: TGTGCCAGCACCCCTCCGGGACTAGCGGGGCAAGAGACCCAGTACTTC
j_gene: TRBJ2-1; abundance: few; v_gene: TRBV28; d_gene: .; CDR3aa: CASSYPTNEQFF; CDR3nt: TGTGCCAGCAGTTATCCTACAAATGAGCAGTTCTTC
j_gene: TRBJ1-5; abundance: .; v_gene: TRBV19; d_gene: .; CDR3aa: CASSIIIGRGSQPQHF; CDR3nt: TGTGCCAGTAGTATTATAATTGGCAGGGGTAGTCAGCCCCAGCATTTT
j_gene: TRBJ2-7; abundance: .; v_gene: TRBV3-1; d_gene: .; CDR3aa: CGSSPPRSRYEQYF; CDR3nt: TGTGGCAGCAGCCCCCCCCGGAGCCGCTACGAGCAGTACTTC
j_gene: TRBJ2-5; abundance: .; v_gene: TRBV7-2; d_gene: TRBD1; CDR3aa: CASTRDRGETQYF; CDR3nt: TGTGCCAGCACCCGGGACAGGGGTGAGACCCAGTACTTC
j_gene: TRBJ1-6; abundance: few; v_gene: TRBV15; d_gene: TRBD1; CDR3aa: CATSAGTGNSPLHF; CDR3nt: TGTGCCACCAGCGCCGGGACAGGAAATTCACCCCTCCACTTT
j_gene: TRBJ1-2; abundance: few; v_gene: TRBV6-1; d_gene: .; CDR3aa: CASSQAPGGYGYTF; CDR3nt: TGTGCCAGCAGTCAAGCCCCAGGAGGCTATGGCTACACCTTC
j_gene: TRBJ2-1; abundance: many; v_gene: TRBV12-3/TRBV12-4; d_gene: .; CDR3aa: CASNLRGYNEQFF; CDR3nt: TGTGCCAGCAACTTACGGGGGTACAATGAGCAGTTCTTC
j_gene: TRBJ2-7; abundance: few; v_gene: TRBV3-1; d_gene: TRBD1; CDR3aa: CASRQRDRRVYEQYF; CDR3nt: TGTGCCAGCAGACAAAGGGACAGGAGGGTATACGAGCAGTACTTC
j_gene: TRBJ1-3; abundance: .; v_gene: TRBV12-3/TRBV12-4; d_gene: .; CDR3aa: CASSPWGQTSRNTIYF; CDR3nt: TGTGCCAGCAGTCCGTGGGGGCAGACCTCTCGAAACACCATATATTTT
j_gene: TRBJ1-2; abundance: .; v_gene: TRBV6-2/TRBV6-3; d_gene: .; CDR3aa: CASTNGRRYTF; CDR3nt: TGTGCCAGCACGAACGGCAGACGCTACACCTTC
j_gene: TRBJ2-7; abundance: .; v_gene: TRBV6-5; d_gene: .; CDR3aa: CAAYSLDYEQYF; CDR3nt: TGTGCAGCTTACTCCCTTGACTACGAGCAGTACTTC
j_gene: TRBJ2-3; abundance: .; v_gene: TRBV2; d_gene: .; CDR3aa: CASSEEGTDTQYF; CDR3nt: TGTGCCAGCAGTGAGGAGGGCACAGATACGCAGTATTTT
j_gene: TRBJ2-1; abundance: few; v_gene: TRBV4-2; d_gene: .; CDR3aa: CASRLLSSYNEQFF; CDR3nt: TGTGCCAGCAGACTACTAAGCTCCTACAATGAGCAGTTCTTC
j_gene: TRBJ2-5; abundance: .; v_gene: TRBV20-1; d_gene: .; CDR3aa: CSARGGRVGETQYF; CDR3nt: TGCAGTGCTAGAGGCGGCAGGGTGGGGGAGACCCAGTACTTC
j_gene: TRBJ2-5; abundance: .; v_gene: TRBV6-1; d_gene: TRBD1; CDR3aa: CASSGDRGGETQYF; CDR3nt: TGTGCCAGCAGTGGGGACAGGGGTGGAGAGACCCAGTACTTC
j_gene: TRBJ2-7; abundance: .; v_gene: TRBV21-1; d_gene: .; CDR3aa: CASSKEKGGAYEQYF; CDR3nt: TGTGCCAGCAGCAAAGAAAAGGGAGGGGCCTACGAGCAGTACTTC
j_gene: TRBJ2-5; abundance: .; v_gene: TRBV6-1; d_gene: TRBD1; CDR3aa: CASSEGGTGGRQETQYF; CDR3nt: TGTGCCAGCAGTGAAGGGGGGACAGGGGGTCGGCAAGAGACCCAGTACTTC
j_gene: TRBJ2-7; abundance: few; v_gene: TRBV10-3; d_gene: TRBD1; CDR3aa: CAIRTGGKGEQYF; CDR3nt: TGTGCCATCAGGACAGGGGGCAAGGGGGAGCAGTACTTC